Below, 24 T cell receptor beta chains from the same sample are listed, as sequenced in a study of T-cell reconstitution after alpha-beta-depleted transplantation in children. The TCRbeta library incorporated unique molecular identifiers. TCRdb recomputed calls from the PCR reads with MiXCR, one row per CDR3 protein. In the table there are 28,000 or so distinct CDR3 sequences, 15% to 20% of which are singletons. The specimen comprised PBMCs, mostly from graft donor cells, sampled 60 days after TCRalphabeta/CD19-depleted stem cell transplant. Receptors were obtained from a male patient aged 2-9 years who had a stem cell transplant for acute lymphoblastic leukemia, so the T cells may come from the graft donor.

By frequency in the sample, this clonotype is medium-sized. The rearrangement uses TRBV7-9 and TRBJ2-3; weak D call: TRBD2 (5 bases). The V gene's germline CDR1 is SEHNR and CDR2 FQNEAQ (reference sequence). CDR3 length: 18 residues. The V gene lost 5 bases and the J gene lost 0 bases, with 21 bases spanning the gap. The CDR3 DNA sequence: TGTGCCAGCAGCGCACTAGACGGTCAGTTAGGGAGCACAGATACGCAGTATTTT. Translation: CASSALDGQLGSTDTQYF. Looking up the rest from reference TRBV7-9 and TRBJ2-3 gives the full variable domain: DTGVSQNPRHKITKRGQNVTFRCDPISEHNRLYWYRQTLGQGPEFLTYFQNEAQLEKSRLLSDRFSAERPKGSFSTLEIQRTEQGDSAMYLCASSALDGQLGSTDTQYFGPGTRLTVL.

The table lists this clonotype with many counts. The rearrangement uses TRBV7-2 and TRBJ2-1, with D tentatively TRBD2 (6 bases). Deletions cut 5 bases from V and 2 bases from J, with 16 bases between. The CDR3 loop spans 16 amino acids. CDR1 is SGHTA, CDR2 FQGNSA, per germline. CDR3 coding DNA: TGTGCCAGCAGCCTAGAAGGGACTGTTACCTACAATGAGCAGTTCTTC. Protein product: CASSLEGTVTYNEQFF.

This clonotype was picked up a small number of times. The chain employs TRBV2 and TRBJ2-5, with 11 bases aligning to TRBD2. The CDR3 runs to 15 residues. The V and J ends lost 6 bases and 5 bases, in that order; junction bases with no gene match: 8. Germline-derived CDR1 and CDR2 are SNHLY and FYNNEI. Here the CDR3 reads CASRLAGVGLETQYF. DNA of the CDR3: TGTGCCAGCAGACTAGCGGGAGTAGGTCTTGAGACCCAGTACTTC.

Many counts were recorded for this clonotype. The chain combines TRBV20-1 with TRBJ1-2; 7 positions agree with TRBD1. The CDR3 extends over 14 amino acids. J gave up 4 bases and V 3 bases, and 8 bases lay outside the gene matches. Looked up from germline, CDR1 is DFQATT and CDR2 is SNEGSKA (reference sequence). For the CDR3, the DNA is TGCAGTGCTAGTCAGGACAGGCAAATCTATGGCTACACCTTC. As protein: CSASQDRQIYGYTF.

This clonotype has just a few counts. CDR3 DNA sequence: TGTGCCAGCACCCCTCCCGGGGGGCCCTACAATGAGCAGTTCTTC. Its translation: CASTPPGGPYNEQFF. The chain combines TRBV13 with TRBJ2-1; D is possibly TRBD2 (7 bases). This CDR3 region has 15 residues. In germline, CDR1 is PRHDT, CDR2 FYEKMQ (reference sequence). V lost 7 bases and J 2 bases, leaving 15 bases between the germline ends.

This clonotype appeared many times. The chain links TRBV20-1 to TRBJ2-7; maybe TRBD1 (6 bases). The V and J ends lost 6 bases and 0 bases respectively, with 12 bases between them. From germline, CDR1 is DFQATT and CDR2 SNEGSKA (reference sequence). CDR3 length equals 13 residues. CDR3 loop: CSASQGSSYEQYF. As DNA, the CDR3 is TGCAGTGCCTCCCAGGGGAGCTCCTACGAGCAGTACTTC.

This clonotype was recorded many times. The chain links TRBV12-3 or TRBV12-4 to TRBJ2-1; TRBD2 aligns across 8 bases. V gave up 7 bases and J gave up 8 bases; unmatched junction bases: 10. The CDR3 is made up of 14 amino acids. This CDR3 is CASTAGGAGDEQFF. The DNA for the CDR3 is TGTGCCAGCACCGCGGGAGGAGCGGGAGATGAGCAGTTCTTC.

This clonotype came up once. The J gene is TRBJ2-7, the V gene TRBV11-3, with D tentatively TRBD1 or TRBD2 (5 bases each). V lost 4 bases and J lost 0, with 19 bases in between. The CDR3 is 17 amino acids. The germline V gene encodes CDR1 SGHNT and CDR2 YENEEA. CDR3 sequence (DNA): TGTGCCAGCAGCTCTTCACATGGGACCGCTAGCTCCTACGAGCAGTACTTC. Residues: CASSSSHGTASSYEQYF.

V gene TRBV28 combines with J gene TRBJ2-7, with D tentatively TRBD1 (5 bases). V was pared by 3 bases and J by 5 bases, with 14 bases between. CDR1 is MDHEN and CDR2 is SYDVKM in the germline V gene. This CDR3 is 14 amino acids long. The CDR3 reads CASSLGRVRNEQYF. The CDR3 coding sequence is TGTGCCAGCAGTTTGGGCAGGGTGAGGAACGAGCAGTACTTC.

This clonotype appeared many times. CDR3 sequence reads: CASNLANEQFF. For the CDR3, the DNA is TGTGCCAGCAACTTAGCCAATGAGCAGTTCTTC. This chain joins TRBV2 and TRBJ2-1; D not certain. V shed 7 bases and J shed 6 bases, with 7 bases lying between them. The CDR3 covers 11 residues. Germline V gene data show CDR1 as SNHLY and CDR2 as FYNNEI.

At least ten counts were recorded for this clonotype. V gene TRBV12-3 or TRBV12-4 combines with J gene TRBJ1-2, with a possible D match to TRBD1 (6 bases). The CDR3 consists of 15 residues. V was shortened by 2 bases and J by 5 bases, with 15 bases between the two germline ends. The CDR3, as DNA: TGTGCCAGCAGTTTAAGACAGGCAGATACTTATGGCTACACCTTC. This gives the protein CASSLRQADTYGYTF.

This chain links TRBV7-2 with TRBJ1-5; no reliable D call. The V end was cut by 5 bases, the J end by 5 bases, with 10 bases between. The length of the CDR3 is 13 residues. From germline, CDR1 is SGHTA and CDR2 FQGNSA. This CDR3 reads CASSPDNYQPQHF. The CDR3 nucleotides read TGTGCCAGCAGCCCCGACAACTATCAGCCCCAGCATTTT.

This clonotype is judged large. CDR3 nucleotide sequence: TGTGCCAGCAGCGTATCTTCTTTGGGACAGGGCAACACCGGGGAGCTGTTTTTT. This codes for CASSVSSLGQGNTGELFF. V is TRBV9 and J is TRBJ2-2; the match to TRBD1 covers 9 bases. With 1 base clipped from V and 2 bases from J, the junction kept 9 bases outside the gene matches. The CDR3 runs to 18 residues. Germline values: CDR1 SGDLS, CDR2 YYNGEE.

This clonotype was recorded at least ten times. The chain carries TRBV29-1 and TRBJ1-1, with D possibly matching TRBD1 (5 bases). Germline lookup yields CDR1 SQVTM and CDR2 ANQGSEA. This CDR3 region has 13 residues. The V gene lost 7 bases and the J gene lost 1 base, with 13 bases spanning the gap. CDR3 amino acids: CSAEAQGNTEAFF. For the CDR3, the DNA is TGCAGCGCCGAGGCGCAGGGGAACACTGAAGCTTTCTTT.

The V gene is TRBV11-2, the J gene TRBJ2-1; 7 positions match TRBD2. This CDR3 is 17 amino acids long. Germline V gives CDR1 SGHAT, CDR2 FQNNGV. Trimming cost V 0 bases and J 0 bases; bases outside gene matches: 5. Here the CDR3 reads CASSLDYGGGSYNEQFF. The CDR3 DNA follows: TGTGCCAGCAGCTTAGATTATGGCGGGGGCTCCTACAATGAGCAGTTCTTC.

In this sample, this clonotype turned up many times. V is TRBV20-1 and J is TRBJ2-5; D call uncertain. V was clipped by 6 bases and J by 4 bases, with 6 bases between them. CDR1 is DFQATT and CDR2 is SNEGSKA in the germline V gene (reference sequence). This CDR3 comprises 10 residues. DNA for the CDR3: TGCAGTGCCCATCTAGAGACCCAGTACTTC. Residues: CSAHLETQYF.

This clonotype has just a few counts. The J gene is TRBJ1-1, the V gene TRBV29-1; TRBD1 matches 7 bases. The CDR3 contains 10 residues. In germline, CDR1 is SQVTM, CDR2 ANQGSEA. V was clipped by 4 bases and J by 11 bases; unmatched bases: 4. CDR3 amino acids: CSVGQGGAFF. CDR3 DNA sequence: TGCAGCGTTGGACAGGGTGGGGCTTTCTTT. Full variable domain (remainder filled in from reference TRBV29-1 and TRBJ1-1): SAVISQKPSRDICQRGTSLTIQCQVDSQVTMMFWYRQQPGQSLTLIATANQGSEATYESGFVIDKFPISRPNLTFSTLTVSNMSPEDSSIYLCSVGQGGAFFGQGTRLTVV.

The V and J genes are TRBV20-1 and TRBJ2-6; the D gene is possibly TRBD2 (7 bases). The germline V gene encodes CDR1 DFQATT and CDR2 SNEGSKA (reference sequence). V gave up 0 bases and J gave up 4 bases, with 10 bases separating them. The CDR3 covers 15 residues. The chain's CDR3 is CSARDRGAGANVLTF. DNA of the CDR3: TGCAGTGCTAGAGATCGGGGGGCGGGGGCCAACGTCCTGACTTTC.

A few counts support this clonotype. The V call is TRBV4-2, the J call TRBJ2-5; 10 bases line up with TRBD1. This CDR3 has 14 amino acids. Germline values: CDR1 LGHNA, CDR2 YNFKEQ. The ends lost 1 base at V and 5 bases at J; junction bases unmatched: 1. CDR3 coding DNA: TGTGCCAGCAGCCAAGCGGACAGGGGGGAGACCCAGTACTTC. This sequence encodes CASSQADRGETQYF.

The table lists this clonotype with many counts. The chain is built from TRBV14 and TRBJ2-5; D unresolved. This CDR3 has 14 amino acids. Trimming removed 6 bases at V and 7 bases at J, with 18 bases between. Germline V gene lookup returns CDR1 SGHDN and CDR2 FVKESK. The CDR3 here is CASSPKAARGTQYF. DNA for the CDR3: TGTGCCAGCAGTCCAAAAGCAGCCCGAGGGACCCAGTACTTC.

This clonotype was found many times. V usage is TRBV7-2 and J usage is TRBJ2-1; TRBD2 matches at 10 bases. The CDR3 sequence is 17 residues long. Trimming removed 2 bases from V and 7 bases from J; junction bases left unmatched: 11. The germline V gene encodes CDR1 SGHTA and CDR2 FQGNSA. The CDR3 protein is CASSLLGLAGAWNEQFF. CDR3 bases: TGTGCCAGCAGCTTATTGGGGCTAGCGGGAGCATGGAATGAGCAGTTCTTC.

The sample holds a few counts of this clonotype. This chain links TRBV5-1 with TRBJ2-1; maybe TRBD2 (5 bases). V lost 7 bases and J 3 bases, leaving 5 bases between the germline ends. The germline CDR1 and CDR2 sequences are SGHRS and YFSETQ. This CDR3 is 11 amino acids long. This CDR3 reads CASRDYNEQFF. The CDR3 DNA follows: TGCGCCAGCCGGGACTACAATGAGCAGTTCTTC.

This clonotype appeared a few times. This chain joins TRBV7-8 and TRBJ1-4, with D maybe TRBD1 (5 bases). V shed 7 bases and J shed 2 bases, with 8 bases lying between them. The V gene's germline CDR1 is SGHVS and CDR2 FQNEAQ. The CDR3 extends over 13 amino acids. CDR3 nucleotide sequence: TGTGCCAGCAAGACAGATACTAATGAAAAACTGTTTTTT. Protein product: CASKTDTNEKLFF.

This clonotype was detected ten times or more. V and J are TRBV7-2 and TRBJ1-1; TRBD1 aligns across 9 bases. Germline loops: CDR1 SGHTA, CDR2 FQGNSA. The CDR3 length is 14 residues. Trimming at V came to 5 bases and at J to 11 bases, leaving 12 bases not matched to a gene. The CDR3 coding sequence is TGTGCCAGCAGCCGGGACAGGGTCTTTTCATGGGCTTTCTTT. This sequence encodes CASSRDRVFSWAFF. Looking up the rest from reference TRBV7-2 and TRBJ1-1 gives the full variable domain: GAGVSQSPSNKVTEKGKDVELRCDPISGHTALYWYRQSLGQGLEFLIYFQGNSAPDKSGLPSDRFSAERTGGSVSTLTIQRTQQEDSAVYLCASSRDRVFSWAFFGQGTRLTVV.